Below are 3 T cell receptor beta chains sequenced from a single sample in a study of circulating CD8 cells and anti-PD-1 response in melanoma. Sorting of live CD3+CD8+TCRalphabeta+ cells by PD-1 and/or TIGIT gave four subsets. The QIAseq Immune Repertoire TCR panel built the libraries from around 15 ng of total RNA. Via MiXCR, TCRdb re-called the reads, giving one row per CDR3 protein. The sample shows approximately 440 distinct CDR3 sequences, about 10% of them seen only once. This material consisted of CD8+ T cells from PBMCs, taken at baseline or after one month of anti-PD-1 therapy (not recorded which). These receptor sequences come from a human donor with melanoma.

This clonotype is classed as large. The CDR3 sequence: CASSTRESYNEQFF. For the CDR3, the DNA is TGTGCCAGCAGTACCAGAGAATCCTACAATGAGCAGTTCTTC. V gene TRBV28 combines with J gene TRBJ2-1, with D unresolved. The V end was cut by 5 bases, the J end by 1 base, with 9 bases between. The CDR3 is 14 residues long. Germline V gene lookup returns CDR1 MDHEN and CDR2 SYDVKM.

Sample share makes this clonotype medium-sized. This rearrangement joins TRBV28 to TRBJ2-7; D is undetermined. V dropped 3 bases and J dropped 3 bases, with 3 bases sitting between them. The germline V gene encodes CDR1 MDHEN and CDR2 SYDVKM. The CDR3 sequence is 11 residues long. The CDR3: CASSLVYEQYF. In nucleotides, the CDR3 is TGTGCCAGCAGTTTGGTCTACGAGCAGTACTTC.

This clonotype is termed medium-sized (0.01 to 0.1%). Possible read error: a much larger clone is one base away. This rearrangement joins TRBV4-1 to TRBJ2-7; a possible D gene is TRBD1 (5 bases). The V end was cut by 2 bases, the J end by 4 bases, with 9 bases between. This CDR3 has 13 residues. Germline assignment: CDR1 MGHRA and CDR2 YSYEKL. The CDR3 sequence: CASSQSRDYEQYF. CDR3 in DNA: TGCGCCAGCAGCCAAAGCAGGGATTACGAGCAGTACTTC.